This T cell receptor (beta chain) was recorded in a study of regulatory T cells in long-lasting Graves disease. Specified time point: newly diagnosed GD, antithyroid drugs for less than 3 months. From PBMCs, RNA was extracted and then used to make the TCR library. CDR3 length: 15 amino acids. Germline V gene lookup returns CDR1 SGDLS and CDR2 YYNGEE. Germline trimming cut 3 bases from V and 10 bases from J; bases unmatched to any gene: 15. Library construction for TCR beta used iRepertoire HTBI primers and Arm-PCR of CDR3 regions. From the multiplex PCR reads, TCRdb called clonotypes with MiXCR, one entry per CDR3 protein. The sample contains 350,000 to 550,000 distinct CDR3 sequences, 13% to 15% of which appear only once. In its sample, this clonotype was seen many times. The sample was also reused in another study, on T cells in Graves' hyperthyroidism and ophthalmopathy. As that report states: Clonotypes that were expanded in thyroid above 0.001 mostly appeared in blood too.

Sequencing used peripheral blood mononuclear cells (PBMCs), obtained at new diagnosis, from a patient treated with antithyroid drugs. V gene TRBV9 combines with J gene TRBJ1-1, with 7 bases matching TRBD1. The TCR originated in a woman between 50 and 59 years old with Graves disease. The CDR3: CASSGEGQSMGLAFF. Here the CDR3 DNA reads TGTGCCAGCAGCGGGGAGGGACAGTCTATGGGTTTAGCTTTCTTT.